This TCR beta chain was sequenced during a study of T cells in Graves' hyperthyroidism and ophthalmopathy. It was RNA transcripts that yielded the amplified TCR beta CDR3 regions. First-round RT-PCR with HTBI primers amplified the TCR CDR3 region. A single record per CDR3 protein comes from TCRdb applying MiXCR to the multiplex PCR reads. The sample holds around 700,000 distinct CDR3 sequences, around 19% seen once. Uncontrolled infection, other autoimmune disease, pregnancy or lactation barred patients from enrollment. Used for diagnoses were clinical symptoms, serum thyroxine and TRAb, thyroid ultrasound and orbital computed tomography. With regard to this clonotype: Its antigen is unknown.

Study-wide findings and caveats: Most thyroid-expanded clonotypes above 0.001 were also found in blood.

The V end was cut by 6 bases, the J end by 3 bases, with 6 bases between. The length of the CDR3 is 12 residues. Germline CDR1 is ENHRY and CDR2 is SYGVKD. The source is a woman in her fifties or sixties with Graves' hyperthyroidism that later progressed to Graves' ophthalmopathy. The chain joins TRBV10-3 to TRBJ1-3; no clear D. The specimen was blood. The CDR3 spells CAIRPGGNTIYF. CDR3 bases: TGTGCCATCAGGCCCGGTGGAAACACCATATATTTT.